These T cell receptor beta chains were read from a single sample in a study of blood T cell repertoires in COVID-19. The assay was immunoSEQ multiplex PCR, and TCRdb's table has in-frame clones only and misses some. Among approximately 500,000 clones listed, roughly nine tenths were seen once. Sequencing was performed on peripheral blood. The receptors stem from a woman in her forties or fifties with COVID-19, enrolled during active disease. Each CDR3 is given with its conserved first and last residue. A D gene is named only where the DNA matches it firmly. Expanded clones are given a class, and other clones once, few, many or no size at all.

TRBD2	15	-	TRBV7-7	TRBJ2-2	CASSALAGGSGELFF	TGTGCCAGCAGCGCACTAGCGGGGGGTTCCGGGGAGCTGTTTTTT
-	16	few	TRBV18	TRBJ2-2	CASSPHPIQDTGELFF	TGTGCCAGCTCACCACACCCGATCCAGGACACCGGGGAGCTGTTTTTT
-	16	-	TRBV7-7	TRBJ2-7	CASSLSPWSLTYEQYF	TGTGCCAGCAGCCTATCGCCGTGGAGCCTTACCTACGAGCAGTACTTC
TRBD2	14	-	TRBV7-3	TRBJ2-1	CASSDPERGNEQFF	TGTGCCAGCAGCGACCCCGAGCGGGGTAATGAGCAGTTCTTC
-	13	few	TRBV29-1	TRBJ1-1	CSVISTAHTEAFF	TGCAGCGTTATATCGACAGCCCACACTGAAGCTTTCTTT
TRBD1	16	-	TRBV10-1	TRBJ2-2	CASSELGQGVTGELFF	TGCGCCAGCAGTGAGCTCGGACAGGGGGTCACCGGGGAGCTGTTTTTT
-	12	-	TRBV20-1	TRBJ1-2	CSASNGVYGYTF	TGCAGTGCTAGTAACGGGGTCTATGGCTACACCTTC
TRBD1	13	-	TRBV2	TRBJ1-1	CAVIGDSGTEAFF	TGTGCAGTCATAGGGGACAGTGGAACTGAAGCTTTCTTT
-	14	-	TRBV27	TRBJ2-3	CASFPKGVTDTQYF	TGTGCCAGCTTCCCAAAAGGGGTCACAGATACGCAGTATTTT
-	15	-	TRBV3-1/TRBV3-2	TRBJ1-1	CASSPDLAEGTEAFF	TGTGCCAGCAGCCCGGACCTGGCGGAGGGGACTGAAGCTTTCTTT
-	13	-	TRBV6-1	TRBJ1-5	CASSERFNQPQHF	TGTGCCAGCAGTGAGAGGTTTAATCAGCCCCAGCATTTT
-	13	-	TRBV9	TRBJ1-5	CASSVDRDQPQHF	TGTGCCAGCAGCGTAGACCGAGATCAGCCCCAGCATTTT
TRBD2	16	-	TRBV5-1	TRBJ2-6	CASSFSGAQGANVLTF	TGCGCCAGCAGCTTTAGCGGGGCGCAAGGGGCCAACGTCCTGACTTTC
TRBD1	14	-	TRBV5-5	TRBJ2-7	CASSTGQGLYEQYF	TGTGCCAGCAGCACGGGACAGGGCCTATACGAGCAGTACTTC
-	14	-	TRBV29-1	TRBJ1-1	CSVVQTQVGTEAFF	TGCAGCGTCGTACAGACGCAGGTGGGCACTGAAGCTTTCTTT